This entry concerns a single TCR beta chain. The data are from a study of identical twins. The ends were cut back, 0 bases at V and 2 bases at J, with 8 bases in the middle. Germline V gene sequence: CDR1 GTSNPN, CDR2 SVGIG (reference sequence). The CDR3 extends over 13 amino acids. MiXCR, run by TCRdb on the 5' RACE reads, gives a single entry per CDR3 protein. Of some 1,600,000 distinct CDR3 sequences in the sample, more than 30% were seen once. The sample comprised cord blood. The receptor was isolated from a newborn girl in good health. This chain connects TRBV30 to TRBJ2-7; possibly TRBD1 for D (5 bases). CDR3 region: CAWSVSRAYEQYF. In DNA form, the CDR3 reads TGTGCCTGGAGTGTAAGCAGGGCCTACGAGCAGTACTTC.